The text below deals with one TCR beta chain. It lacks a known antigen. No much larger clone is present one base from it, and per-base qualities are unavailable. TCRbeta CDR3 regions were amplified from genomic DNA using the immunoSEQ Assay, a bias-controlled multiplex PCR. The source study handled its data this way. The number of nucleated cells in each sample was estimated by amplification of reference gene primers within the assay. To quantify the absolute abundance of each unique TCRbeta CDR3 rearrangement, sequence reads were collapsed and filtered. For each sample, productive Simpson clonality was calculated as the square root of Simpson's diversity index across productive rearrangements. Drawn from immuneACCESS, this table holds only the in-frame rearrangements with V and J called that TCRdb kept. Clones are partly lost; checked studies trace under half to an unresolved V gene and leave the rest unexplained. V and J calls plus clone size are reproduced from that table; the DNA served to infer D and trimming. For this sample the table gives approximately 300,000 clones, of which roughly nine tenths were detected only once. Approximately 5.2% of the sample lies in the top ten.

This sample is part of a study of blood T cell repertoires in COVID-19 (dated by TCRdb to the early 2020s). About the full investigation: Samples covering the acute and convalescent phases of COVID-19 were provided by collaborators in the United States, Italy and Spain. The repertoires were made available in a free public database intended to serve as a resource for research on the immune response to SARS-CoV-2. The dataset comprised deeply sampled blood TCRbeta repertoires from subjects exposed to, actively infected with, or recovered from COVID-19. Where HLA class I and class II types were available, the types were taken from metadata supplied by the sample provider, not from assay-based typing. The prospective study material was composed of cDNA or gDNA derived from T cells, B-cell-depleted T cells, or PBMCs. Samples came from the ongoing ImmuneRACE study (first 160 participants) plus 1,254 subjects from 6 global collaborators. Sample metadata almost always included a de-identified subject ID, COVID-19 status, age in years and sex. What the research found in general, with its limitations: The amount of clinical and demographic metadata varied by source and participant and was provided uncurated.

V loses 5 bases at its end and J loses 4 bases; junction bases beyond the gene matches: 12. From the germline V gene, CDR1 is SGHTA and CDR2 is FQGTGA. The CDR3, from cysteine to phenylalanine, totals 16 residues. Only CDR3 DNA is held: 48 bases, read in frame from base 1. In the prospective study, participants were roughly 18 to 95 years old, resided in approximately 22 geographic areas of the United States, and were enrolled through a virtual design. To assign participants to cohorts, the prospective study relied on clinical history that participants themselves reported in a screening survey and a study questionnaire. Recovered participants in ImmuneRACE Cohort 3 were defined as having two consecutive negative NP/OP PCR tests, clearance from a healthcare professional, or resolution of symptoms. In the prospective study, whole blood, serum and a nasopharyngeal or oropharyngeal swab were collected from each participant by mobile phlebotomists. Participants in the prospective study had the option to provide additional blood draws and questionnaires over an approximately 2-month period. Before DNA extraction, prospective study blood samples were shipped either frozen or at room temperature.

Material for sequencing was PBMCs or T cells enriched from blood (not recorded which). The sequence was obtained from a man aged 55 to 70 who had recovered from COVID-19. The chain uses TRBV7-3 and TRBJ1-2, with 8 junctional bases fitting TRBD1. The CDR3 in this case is CASSPTPGQDFYGYTF. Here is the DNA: TGTGCCAGCAGCCCAACCCCGGGACAGGACTTCTATGGCTACACCTTC.